This T cell receptor (beta chain) was identified in a study of shared T cell receptors in the human thymus. The CDR3 is 15 amino acids. V was shortened by 5 bases and J by 7 bases, with 20 bases between the two germline ends. Germline values: CDR1 SGHTA, CDR2 FQGNSA. Profiled with immunoSEQ multiplex PCR; TCRdb holds only in-frame clones, not every one. This sample has fewer than 700,000 clones, with approximately 90% found just once. A further study also used this sample, focusing on human thymus T cells.

The rearrangement uses TRBV7-2 and TRBJ1-2; a weak D match, TRBD1 (6 bases). Sequenced: thymocytes. The origin of this receptor is a boy under two years old with a congenital heart defect. Here the CDR3 reads CASSPDRRGAGGYTF. The CDR3 region has the DNA TGTGCCAGCAGCCCCGACCGGCGGGGGGCCGGTGGCTACACCTTC.